This T cell receptor (beta chain) is from a study of control samples from healthy donors and cancer patients. Assay: immunoSEQ multiplex PCR; the TCRdb copy retains only in-frame clones and omits some. The sample table sets out roughly 200,000 clones. Germline loops: CDR1 SGHAT, CDR2 FQNNGV. This CDR3 has 13 amino acids. The V end lost 3 bases, the J end lost 2 bases, and 5 bases lay between the germline ends. V and J are TRBV11-2 and TRBJ1-5; no reliable D call. This receptor was taken from a woman aged 25 to 39 in good health. Sequencing used blood. CDR3 DNA: TGTGCCAGCAGCTTGGACGGCAATCAGCCCCAGCATTTT. This encodes CASSLDGNQPQHF. The full variable domain, in which reference TRBV11-2 and TRBJ1-5 provide the parts outside the CDR3, is EAGVAQSPRYKIIEKRQSVAFWCNPISGHATLYWYQQILGQGPKLLIQFQNNGVVDDSQLPKDRFSAERLKGVDSTLKIQPAKLEDSAVYLCASSLDGNQPQHFGDGTRLSIL.